This T cell receptor beta chain was recorded in a study of CD8 T cell repertoires and HIV-1 epitope variants. Overall study: The baseline condition was 1M T cells left uncultured.

Here immunoSEQ multiplex PCR was the method, and the copy in TCRdb shows in-frame clones only, minus some. The sample consists of some 5,000 clones, roughly 62% of them appearing once. This clone was counted once. Its antigen is not known. V shed 7 bases and J shed 1 base, with 11 bases lying between them. The CDR3 runs to 13 residues. Germline CDR1 and CDR2: SGHAT and FQNNGV. The sequence derives from a male donor with HIV. J is TRBJ2-7 and V is TRBV11-2, with D tentatively TRBD2 (6 bases). Sequencing was done on a sample of cultured CD8+ T cells derived from PBMCs. The CDR3 DNA sequence: TGTGCCAGCACCATGGGGGGATCCTACGAGCAGTACTTC. Translating it yields CASTMGGSYEQYF.